Shown below are 10 T cell receptor beta chains from a single sample sequenced in a study of blood T cells in healthy people across ages. A second PCR of 7 to 11 cycles used a sample-barcoded 5' primer and a J-beta primer mix. TCRdb reprocessed the 5' RACE reads via MiXCR and lists one record per CDR3 protein. This sample has about 1,400,000 distinct CDR3 sequences, with almost 60% found just once. The sample comprised blood. The origin of the receptors is a man aged 18 to 30 in good health.

This clonotype came up a few times. The chain combines TRBV12-3 or TRBV12-4 with TRBJ2-5, with D perhaps matching TRBD1 (5 bases). This CDR3 is 15 amino acids long. The V end lost 3 bases, the J end lost 1 base, and 12 bases lay between the germline ends. The CDR3 loop is CASSLGRDSQETQYF. In DNA form, the CDR3 reads TGTGCCAGCAGTTTGGGCCGCGACAGCCAAGAGACCCAGTACTTC.

Points on this clonotype: One end of the junction varies from germline; a read error may be responsible. The V and J genes are TRBV7-2 and TRBJ2-1; 11 nucleotides align to TRBD2. CDR3 length: 15 residues. From germline, CDR1 is SGHTA and CDR2 FQGNSA. The CDR3, as DNA: TGCGCCAGCAGCGTACTAGCGGGAGCTAACGCTGAGCAGTTCTTC. It codes for CASSVLAGANAEQFF.

The chain couples TRBV4-3 to TRBJ2-3; 12 bases agree with TRBD2. In germline, CDR1 is LGHNA, CDR2 YSLEER. CDR3 length equals 15 residues. The V and J ends lost 6 bases and 2 bases, in that order; junction bases with no gene match: 3. The CDR3 loop reads CASSTSGGFTDTQYF. DNA for the CDR3: TGCGCCAGCAGTACTAGCGGGGGGTTCACAGATACGCAGTATTTT.

This clonotype came up many times. Here the CDR3 reads CSARLREGYNEQYF. The CDR3 DNA reads as TGCAGTGCTAGGTTGCGGGAGGGATACAATGAGCAGTACTTC. The chain joins TRBV20-1 to TRBJ2-1, with 9 bases that match TRBD2. The J call is in doubt because the DNA end fits TRBJ2-7 better. CDR1 and CDR2 from the germline V gene are DFQATT and SNEGSKA (reference sequence). This CDR3 has 14 residues.

The rearrangement uses TRBV6-5 and TRBJ2-7, with D maybe TRBD2 (5 bases). Germline V gene data show CDR1 as MNHEY and CDR2 as SVGAGI. V dropped 7 bases and J dropped 1 base, with 14 bases sitting between them. CDR3 size: 14 residues. Written as DNA, the CDR3 is TGTGCCAGCAACCCTTCACTAGGATCCTACGAGCAGTACTTC. This translates into CASNPSLGSYEQYF.

This clonotype was picked up a small number of times. The V and J genes are TRBV4-1 and TRBJ1-6, with 12 bases fitting TRBD1. In germline, CDR1 is MGHRA, CDR2 YSYEKL. The CDR3 is 16 amino acids. Unmatched junction bases numbered 4, after V lost 1 base and J lost 9 bases. The CDR3: CASSQGSGQGASPLHF. The CDR3 DNA follows: TGCGCCAGCAGCCAAGGTTCGGGACAGGGGGCTTCACCCCTCCACTTT.

The chain recombines TRBV4-1 with TRBJ2-1, with D tentatively TRBD2 (5 bases). The V end lost 1 base, the J end lost 6 bases, and 13 bases lay between the germline ends. The CDR3 has 15 amino acids. Germline CDR1 and CDR2: MGHRA and YSYEKL. The CDR3 region has the DNA TGCGCCAGCAGCCAAGCCGCCGTCACTAGCAATGAGCAGTTCTTC. Translating gives CASSQAAVTSNEQFF.

This clonotype was counted a few times. The J gene is TRBJ2-4, the V gene TRBV3-1; 7 bases are shared with TRBD1. The DNA end is more similar to TRBJ2-7, so the J call may be wrong. The germline V gene encodes CDR1 LGHDT and CDR2 YNNKEL (reference sequence). This CDR3 contains 14 residues. CDR3 DNA sequence: TGTGCCAGCAGCCAGACGGACAGGACCTACGAGCAGTACTTC. It encodes CASSQTDRTYEQYF.

As DNA, the CDR3 is TGTGCCAGCAGTTCCCTTGGCGCTTACGAGCAGTACTTC. As protein: CASSSLGAYEQYF. The V call is TRBV27, the J call TRBJ2-5; no reliable D call. TRBJ2-7 explains the end of the DNA better; the J call may be wrong. Germline-derived CDR1 and CDR2 are MNHEY and SMNVEV (reference sequence). The CDR3 extends over 13 amino acids.

This clonotype showed up just a few times. The CDR3 loop is CATRQGTSYPNSPLHF. The CDR3 coding sequence is TGTGCCACCCGTCAGGGGACCTCATACCCCAATTCACCCCTCCACTTT. The V gene is TRBV25-1, the J gene TRBJ1-6; TRBD1 is a possible D gene (6 bases). The germline V gene has CDR1 MGHDK and CDR2 SYGVNS. This CDR3 region has 16 residues. With 10 bases removed from V and 7 bases from J, the gap between germline ends came to 23 bases.